This TCR beta chain is drawn from a study of neurological immune-mediated disorders. Overall study results and limits: Because no CDR3 amino acid sequences were shared across subjects by expanded clones, private repertoires were suggested in all groups.

In TCRdb, the 5' RACE reads were re-called with MiXCR into one record per CDR3 protein. The table shows roughly 38,000 distinct CDR3 sequences, with roughly 7% occurring only once. As for this clonotype: The antigen is not known. Being one base from a much bigger clone, this may be a read error.

The V end was cut by 2 bases, the J end by 4 bases, with 15 bases between. This CDR3 is built from 16 residues. The sequenced sample was PBMCs. The rearrangement joins TRBV12-3 or TRBV12-4 to TRBJ1-5; TRBD1 is a possible D gene (5 bases). This receptor was identified in a woman between 40 and 50 years old in good health. The CDR3 spells CASSLMGGGGNQPQHF. In DNA form, the CDR3 reads TGTGCCAGCAGTTTAATGGGTGGGGGGGGTAATCAGCCCCAGCATTTT.